This entry lists 13 T cell receptor beta chains sequenced from one sample in a study of shared clonotypes between healthy human individuals. Profiled with immunoSEQ multiplex PCR; TCRdb holds only in-frame clones, not every one. The table includes under 2,500,000 clones, approximately 94% detected once. Sequenced material: naive CD4+ T cells sorted from blood. As to subset: CD45RA+ positively selected. The receptors shown here come from a man between 18 and 29 years old in good health.

This rearrangement joins TRBV19 to TRBJ1-5; D is undetermined. This CDR3 has 16 amino acids. CDR1 is LNHDA and CDR2 is SQIVND in the germline V gene (reference sequence). Trimming stripped 1 base from V and 5 bases from J, with 15 bases between. The CDR3 DNA is TGTGCCAGTAGTATAGGAGGAGGGTTTAAGGATCAGCCCCAGCATTTT. Its protein product is CASSIGGGFKDQPQHF.

V is TRBV7-9 and J is TRBJ2-1, with 10 bases that match TRBD2. CDR1 and CDR2 from the germline V gene are SEHNR and FQNEAQ (reference sequence). The CDR3 spans 16 residues. The V and J ends lost 2 bases and 8 bases, in that order; junction bases with no gene match: 9. This CDR3 is CASSLRSGRGSDEQFF. CDR3 sequence (DNA): TGTGCCAGCAGCTTACGAAGCGGGAGGGGTTCCGATGAGCAGTTCTTC.

This sequence joins TRBV4-2 and TRBJ2-1; D is possibly TRBD1 (6 bases). Germline V gene sequence: CDR1 LGHNA, CDR2 YNFKEQ. The CDR3 has 15 residues. V was cut by 0 bases and J by 7 bases, with 13 bases left in between. The CDR3 region is CASSQEKGEWNEQFF. The DNA for the CDR3 is TGTGCCAGCAGCCAAGAGAAGGGGGAATGGAATGAGCAGTTCTTC.

The rearrangement links TRBV6-1 to TRBJ2-7, with D perhaps TRBD1 or TRBD2 (6 bases each). Germline V lookup: CDR1 MNHNS, CDR2 SASEGT. The CDR3 loop spans 14 amino acids. The V end was cut by 6 bases, the J end by 3 bases, with 15 bases between. For the CDR3, the DNA is TGTGCCAGCAGGGTCGTCGGGGGCCACTACGAGCAGTACTTC. Its protein is CASRVVGGHYEQYF.

The chain couples TRBV11-2 to TRBJ1-6; 9 positions match TRBD1. The CDR3 contains 15 residues. Germline CDR1 and CDR2: SGHAT and FQNNGV. Trimming cost V 6 bases and J 7 bases; bases outside gene matches: 7. The CDR3 sequence: CASRFAGTGNSPLHF. The DNA of the CDR3 is TGTGCCAGCAGGTTTGCCGGGACAGGGAATTCACCCCTCCACTTT.

This rearrangement joins TRBV7-2 to TRBJ2-3, with 11 nucleotides matching TRBD2. CDR1 and CDR2 from the germline V gene are SGHTA and FQGNSA. Germline trimming cut 5 bases from V and 6 bases from J; bases unmatched to any gene: 10. CDR3 length: 16 residues. In DNA, the CDR3 is TGTGCCAGCAGCGAACGACTAGCGGGGTTTTCGGATACGCAGTATTTT. Encoded protein: CASSERLAGFSDTQYF. Full variable domain (missing parts from reference TRBV7-2 and TRBJ2-3): GAGVSQSPSNKVTEKGKDVELRCDPISGHTALYWYRQSLGQGLEFLIYFQGNSAPDKSGLPSDRFSAERTGGSVSTLTIQRTQQEDSAVYLCASSERLAGFSDTQYFGPGTRLTVL.

The chain couples TRBV19 to TRBJ2-1; D possibly corresponds to TRBD1 (7 bases). Germline CDR1 is LNHDA and CDR2 is SQIVND (reference sequence). The CDR3 sequence is 15 residues long. Trimming took off 7 bases at V and 2 bases at J, with 15 bases between the two ends. DNA of the CDR3: TGTGCCAGTATTGGTCCAGGGGGGACCTACAATGAGCAGTTCTTC. Amino acid sequence: CASIGPGGTYNEQFF.

V and J are TRBV6-6 and TRBJ2-5, with no clear D. CDR3 size: 12 residues. Between the trimmed V and J ends, which lost 3 bases and 5 bases, there was a span of 7 bases. Germline V gene lookup returns CDR1 MNHNY and CDR2 SVGAGI (reference sequence). Here the CDR3 reads CASSYEAETQYF. CDR3 coding DNA: TGTGCCAGCAGTTATGAGGCGGAGACCCAGTACTTC.

Turning to this clone: The junction differs from germline at one of its ends, possibly a read error. The CDR3 reads CASGEEGGGKSF. The CDR3 DNA is TGTGCCAGCGGGGAGGAGGGAGGCGGAAAAAGCTTC. The chain has TRBV28 and TRBJ2-7; D is possibly TRBD2 (6 bases). This CDR3 has 12 residues. Germline CDR1 is MDHEN and CDR2 is SYDVKM.

The chain is built from TRBV11-2 and TRBJ2-1; 11 nucleotides line up with TRBD2. The CDR3 sequence is 15 residues long. Trimming at V came to 0 bases and at J to 9 bases, leaving 4 bases not matched to a gene. CDR1 and CDR2 from the germline V gene are SGHAT and FQNNGV. The CDR3 sequence is CASSLDNLAGGEQFF. The CDR3 DNA sequence: TGTGCCAGCAGCTTAGATAACCTAGCGGGAGGTGAGCAGTTCTTC.

The chain has TRBV10-3 and TRBJ2-5, with unresolved D. The CDR3 spans 13 residues. Germline CDR1 reads ENHRY; CDR2 reads SYGVKD. With 3 bases removed from V and 5 bases from J, the gap between germline ends came to 10 bases. CDR3 DNA sequence: TGTGCCATCAGTGATTTTTATGCGGAGACCCAGTACTTC. Translated: CAISDFYAETQYF.

The chain has TRBV20-1 and TRBJ1-1; D call uncertain. Germline assignment: CDR1 DFQATT and CDR2 SNEGSKA (reference sequence). Trimming pared 7 bases from V and 1 base from J, leaving 7 bases between. This CDR3 has 11 amino acids. CDR3 protein: CSGRPNTEAFF. The CDR3 bases are TGCAGTGGAAGACCGAACACTGAAGCTTTCTTT.

This rearrangement joins TRBV7-9 to TRBJ2-2, with 8 bases aligning to TRBD2. Per the germline V gene, CDR1 is SEHNR and CDR2 is FQNEAQ (reference sequence). V lost 5 bases, J lost 7 bases, and 6 bases stayed unmatched. CDR3 length: 14 amino acids. CDR3 sequence: CASSRSGSGGELFF. In nucleotides, the CDR3 is TGTGCCAGCAGCCGCAGCGGGAGTGGCGGGGAGCTGTTTTTT.